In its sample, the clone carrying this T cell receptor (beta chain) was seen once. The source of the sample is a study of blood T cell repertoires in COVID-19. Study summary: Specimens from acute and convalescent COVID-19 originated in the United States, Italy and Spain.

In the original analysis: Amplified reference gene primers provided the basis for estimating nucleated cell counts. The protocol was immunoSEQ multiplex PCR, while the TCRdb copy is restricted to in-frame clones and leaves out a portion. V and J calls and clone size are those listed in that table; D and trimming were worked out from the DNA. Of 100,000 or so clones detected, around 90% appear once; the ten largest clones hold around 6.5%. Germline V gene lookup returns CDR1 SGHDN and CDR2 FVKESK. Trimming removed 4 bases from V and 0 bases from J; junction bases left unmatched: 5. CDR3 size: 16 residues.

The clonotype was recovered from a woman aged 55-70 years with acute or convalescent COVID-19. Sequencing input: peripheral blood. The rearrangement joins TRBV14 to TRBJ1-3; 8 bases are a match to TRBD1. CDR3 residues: CASSPRTGYSGNTIYF. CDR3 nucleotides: TGTGCCAGCAGCCCCCGGACAGGGTACTCTGGAAACACCATATATTTT. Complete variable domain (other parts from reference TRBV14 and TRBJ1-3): EAGVTQFPSHSVIEKGQTVTLRCDPISGHDNLYWYRRVMGKEIKFLLHFVKESKQDESGMPNNRFLAERTGGTYSTLKVQPAELEDSGVYFCASSPRTGYSGNTIYFGEGSWLTVV.